This passage covers 10 T cell receptor beta chains from one sample sequenced in a study of cytomegalovirus exposure and HLA in healthy donors (dated by TCRdb to the late 2010s). Libraries were built with the immunoSEQ multiplex PCR assay. The multiplex PCR relied on a mix of 60 forward primers for TCR Vbeta segments and 13 reverse primers for TCR Jbeta segments. Here the immuneACCESS table is served through TCRdb, limited to in-frame sequences with V and J called. Missing clones are a known gap in these copies; in checked studies unresolved V genes cover under half, and the rest lacks a known reason. Within this sample are over 70,000 clones, with approximately 80% of them counted one time only. Of the sample, around 25% falls within the top ten clones. The sample was PBMCs. The receptors shown here come from a woman aged 50 to 60 in good health and CMV-seropositive.

V and J are TRBV19 and TRBJ2-1; 7 bases agree with TRBD2. V dropped 7 bases and J dropped 7; count of bases not matched to a gene: 4. The germline CDR1 and CDR2 sequences are LNHDA and SQIVND (reference sequence). The CDR3 is 12 amino acids. DNA of the CDR3: TGTGCCAGTAATGGGGGAGGGAATGAGCAGTTCTTC. Translation gives CASNGGGNEQFF.

The rearrangement joins TRBV7-9 to TRBJ1-6; TRBD1 matches 10 bases. V was clipped by 2 bases and J by 8 bases; unmatched bases: 3. The CDR3 is 15 residues long. From germline, CDR1 is SEHNR and CDR2 FQNEAQ (reference sequence). CDR3 DNA: TGTGCCAGCAGCTTACCCGGGACAGGGGATTCACCCCTCCACTTT. Translating it yields CASSLPGTGDSPLHF. The whole variable domain, remainder taken from reference TRBV7-9 and TRBJ1-6, is DTGVSQNPRHKITKRGQNVTFRCDPISEHNRLYWYRQTLGQGPEFLTYFQNEAQLEKSRLLSDRFSAERPKGSFSTLEIQRTEQGDSAMYLCASSLPGTGDSPLHFGNGTRLTVT.

This clone was observed a single time. This rearrangement joins TRBV23-1 to TRBJ2-3; 13 positions match TRBD2. TRBV23-1 counts as an open reading frame of uncertain function. This CDR3 contains 15 residues. V lost 1 base to trimming and J lost 8 bases; unmatched junction nucleotides: 3. The CDR3 nucleotides are TGCGCCAGCAGTCAATTACTAGCGGGGGGGAGTACGCAGTATTTT. Its translation is CASSQLLAGGSTQYF.

This clone was picked up one time. This chain uses TRBV6-6 with TRBJ1-5, with 9 bases that match TRBD1. The CDR3 has 15 amino acids. Germline V gives CDR1 MNHNY, CDR2 SVGAGI (reference sequence). The J segment lost 2 bases and the V segment lost 7 bases, leaving 6 bases of the junction unmatched. CDR3 loop: CASTEDRGGNQPQHF. The CDR3, as DNA: TGTGCCAGCACCGAGGACAGGGGAGGCAATCAGCCCCAGCATTTT.

The V gene is TRBV18, the J gene TRBJ1-3; no reliable D call. The germline V and J ends were trimmed by 5 bases and 0 bases, with 8 bases remaining between them. The CDR3 extends over 14 amino acids. CDR1 and CDR2 from the germline V gene are KGHSH and LQKENI. The CDR3 sequence is CASSAAYSGNTIYF. The CDR3 coding sequence is TGTGCCAGCTCAGCAGCGTACTCTGGAAACACCATATATTTT. The entire variable domain, with the rest obtained from reference TRBV18 and TRBJ1-3, is as follows: NAGVMQNPRHLVRRRGQEARLRCSPMKGHSHVYWYRQLPEEGLKFMVYLQKENIIDESGMPKERFSAEFPKEGPSILRIQQVVRGDSAAYFCASSAAYSGNTIYFGEGSWLTVV.

The chain carries TRBV5-4 and TRBJ2-2, with 8 bases aligning to TRBD1. Per germline, CDR1 SGHNT and CDR2 YYREEE (reference sequence). The CDR3 totals 14 residues. Trimming at V came to 4 bases and at J to 7 bases, leaving 6 bases not matched to a gene. CDR3 coding DNA: TGTGCCAGCAGCCTGCAGGGGGCTGACGGGGAGCTGTTTTTT. It translates to CASSLQGADGELFF.

The chain joins TRBV27 to TRBJ1-2; 10 nucleotides match TRBD1. The CDR3 extends over 15 amino acids. Germline CDR1 reads MNHEY; CDR2 reads SMNVEV (reference sequence). The junction had 13 bases not matched to a gene; V was cut back by 7 bases and J by 8 bases. The CDR3 region has the DNA TGTGCCAGCAAACTGACAGGGGGCGACTTTAGCGGCTACACCTTC. Residues: CASKLTGGDFSGYTF.

The rearrangement links TRBV6-1 to TRBJ1-5, with D possibly matching TRBD1 (6 bases). Per germline, CDR1 MNHNS and CDR2 SASEGT. The CDR3 spans 14 residues. Trimming took 1 base from V and 9 from J, leaving 13 bases between them. The chain's CDR3 is CASSEGTADRPQHF. The CDR3 coding sequence is TGTGCCAGCAGTGAAGGGACAGCCGACAGGCCCCAGCATTTT.

The chain joins TRBV13 to TRBJ2-3; 11 bases fit TRBD1. CDR1 is PRHDT, CDR2 FYEKMQ, per germline (reference sequence). Unmatched junction bases numbered 7, after V lost 5 bases and J lost 3 bases. The CDR3 spans 16 residues. The CDR3: CASSDTGQGETDTQYF. The CDR3 nucleotides are TGTGCCAGCAGCGACACGGGACAGGGGGAAACAGATACGCAGTATTTT.

The V call is TRBV5-1, the J call TRBJ1-2; TRBD1 aligns across 8 bases. The CDR3 extends over 14 amino acids. The V segment lost 4 bases and the J segment 5 bases; nucleotides outside the gene matches: 7. CDR1 SGHRS and CDR2 YFSETQ come from the germline V gene. CDR3 sequence (DNA): TGCGCCAGCAGCCGCCAGGGACAGGAGTATGGCTACACCTTC. Amino acids: CASSRQGQEYGYTF.